This T cell receptor beta chain was found in a study of T cell responses to AZD1222 COVID-19 vaccine. Method: immunoSEQ multiplex PCR; TCRdb's copy keeps in-frame clones and lacks some. The data show roughly 87,000 clones, about 91% seen once. Per germline, CDR1 MDHEN and CDR2 SYDVKM. The CDR3 length is 10 residues. The ends were cut back, 3 bases at V and 6 bases at J, with 2 bases in the middle. The chain uses TRBV28 and TRBJ1-1; D is undetermined. The TCR comes from an adult who received the AZD1222 COVID-19 vaccine. The sequences come from peripheral blood, collected 28 days after the second AZD1222 dose. The CDR3 DNA follows: TGTGCCAGCAGTTTCTCTGAAGCTTTCTTT. Protein product: CASSFSEAFF.